These T cell receptor beta chains were read from a single sample in a study of T-cell reconstitution after alpha-beta-depleted transplantation in children. TCRdb re-called the PCR reads with MiXCR, one entry per CDR3 protein. The repertoire holds 100,000 to 130,000 distinct CDR3 sequences, with about 6.5% as singletons. The starting material was PBMCs, mostly from graft donor cells, obtained 360 days after TCRalphabeta/CD19-depleted stem cell transplant. The receptors stem from a male patient aged 2 to 9 who had a stem cell transplant for acute lymphoblastic leukemia, so the T cells may come from the graft donor. CDR3s include the opening cysteine and the closing phenylalanine or tryptophan. Each record gives: D gene, clone size, J gene, V gene, CDR3 DNA, CDR3 protein. A D gene is named only where the DNA matches it firmly. Clone size is shown for a subset of rows, as once, few, many or a class of expanded clone.

>TRBD2|once|TRBJ2-1|TRBV4-3
TGCGCCAGCAGCCAAGATCCCACGGGAGGCCCCAATGAGCAGTTCTTC
CASSQDPTGGPNEQFF
>TRBD2|many|TRBJ2-1|TRBV6-2/TRBV6-3
TGTGCCAGCAGTTTAGCGGGAGGGGTGAATGAGCAGTTCTTC
CASSLAGGVNEQFF
>-|many|TRBJ2-7|TRBV5-1
TGCGCCAGCAGCTTCGCGCAGGGTAGACACGAGCAGTACTTC
CASSFAQGRHEQYF
>-|many|TRBJ1-4|TRBV28
TGTGCCAGCAGCCCCGGGAGGGAAAAACTGTTTTTT
CASSPGREKLFF
>TRBD1|many|TRBJ2-3|TRBV29-1
TGCAGCGTCTTCGGGACAGGGATTACAGATACGCAGTATTTT
CSVFGTGITDTQYF
>-|many|TRBJ2-5|TRBV20-1
TGCAGTGCTAGAGATCTGGGAAGGCATCCAGAGACCCAGTACTTC
CSARDLGRHPETQYF
>-|few|TRBJ2-6|TRBV9
TGTGCCAGCAGCGTCCACAGGCGACCAGCTTACCTCTCTGGGGCCAACGTCCTGACTTTC
CASSVHRRPAYLSGANVLTF
>-|many|TRBJ2-5|TRBV7-3
TGTGCCAGCTCAAGGGTATTCGGAGATGAGACCCAGTACTTC
CASSRVFGDETQYF
>-|few|TRBJ1-3|TRBV11-2
TGTGCCAGCAGCTTACCCGGAAACACCATATATTTT
CASSLPGNTIYF
>TRBD2|many|TRBJ2-7|TRBV28
TGTGCCAGCAGTTCCCCCGGGACTAGTGGCGAGCAGTACTTC
CASSSPGTSGEQYF
>-|few|TRBJ2-3|TRBV9
TGTGCCAGCAGCGTAGGACGGGGGGCCTTCAGCACAGATACGCAGTATTTT
CASSVGRGAFSTDTQYF
>TRBD1|few|TRBJ2-3|TRBV7-9
TGTGCCAGCAGTAGACAGGGGGATACGCAGTATTTT
CASSRQGDTQYF
>TRBD1|-|TRBJ1-2|TRBV6-5
TGTGCCAGCAGTTACTCGTTTGGGACAGGGGGCGTCGGAGCCTATGGCTACACCTTC
CASSYSFGTGGVGAYGYTF
>TRBD1|-|TRBJ2-7|TRBV3-1
TGTGCCAGCAGCCAAGTGGGGACAGGGGAGTACGAGCAGTACTTC
CASSQVGTGEYEQYF
>-|few|TRBJ2-2|TRBV12-3/TRBV12-4
TGTGCCAGCATGCGAGGGGGAACCGGGGAGCTGTTTTTT
CASMRGGTGELFF
>-|-|TRBJ1-2|TRBV4-1
TGCGCCAGCAGCCAAAGGAAGGAGGCGAAGCCAGTCTATGGCTACACCTTC
CASSQRKEAKPVYGYTF
>-|many|TRBJ2-2|TRBV7-9
TGTGCCAGCAGCTCTCCAGCTGTCACCGGGGAGCTGTTTTTT
CASSSPAVTGELFF
>-|many|TRBJ1-5|TRBV12-3/TRBV12-4
TGTGCCAGCAGCACGACAGTTCGTGGCAATCAGCCCCAGCATTTT
CASSTTVRGNQPQHF
>-|many|TRBJ2-2|TRBV10-1
TGCGCCAGCACCCCCAATCCGGGGACCGGGGAGCTGTTTTTT
CASTPNPGTGELFF
>-|many|TRBJ2-3|TRBV4-3
TGCGCCAGCAGCCCCGTTAGGGGAGACACCCTCACAGATACGCAGTATTTT
CASSPVRGDTLTDTQYF
>-|few|TRBJ1-1|TRBV7-2
TGTGCCAGCAGCTTCTTAACGGGACACAGTGAAGCTTTCTTT
CASSFLTGHSEAFF
>TRBD2|-|TRBJ2-5|TRBV12-3/TRBV12-4
TGTGGCAGCAGTTTTAGGACTAGCGGGGGGGTGGTCCAAGAGACCCAGTACTTC
CGSSFRTSGGVVQETQYF
>TRBD2|many|TRBJ2-5|TRBV9
TGTGCCAGCAGCCCTCGGGGGGAAGAGACCCAGTACTTC
CASSPRGEETQYF
>TRBD1|many|TRBJ2-7|TRBV5-1
TGCGCCAGCAGCTTGGGACCCGGGACAGGGTTTCTAACCTACGAGCAGTACTTC
CASSLGPGTGFLTYEQYF
>-|many|TRBJ2-7|TRBV12-3/TRBV12-4
TGTGCCAGCAGTTTGATCGGATACGAGCAGTACTTC
CASSLIGYEQYF
>-|-|TRBJ2-7|TRBV20-1
TGCAGTGCTAGCTTTTTTGGGGAGCAGTACTTC
CSASFFGEQYF
>TRBD1|many|TRBJ1-1|TRBV11-2
TGTGCCAGCAGCTTCGGGACAGAAATGAACACTGAAGCTTTCTTT
CASSFGTEMNTEAFF
>TRBD1|many|TRBJ2-7|TRBV7-9
TGTGCCAGCAGCTCCAGGGGGCCCTACGAGCAGTACTTC
CASSSRGPYEQYF
>TRBD1|-|TRBJ2-1|TRBV28
TGTGACTGCTCCGGGACAGGGGAGAATGAGCAGTTCTTC
CDCSGTGENEQFF
>TRBD1|many|TRBJ2-7|TRBV28
TGTGCCAGCAACCGGGACAGTTATCTAGAGCAGTACTTC
CASNRDSYLEQYF
>TRBD1|many|TRBJ2-3|TRBV6-1
TGTGCCAGCAGTGGCTCCGGGACAGCCAGTCGTACGCAGTATTTT
CASSGSGTASRTQYF
>-|few|TRBJ2-7|TRBV5-1
TGCGCCAGCAGCTTGGAAGGCCGATGGGTCTACGAGCAGTACTTC
CASSLEGRWVYEQYF
>TRBD2|many|TRBJ2-5|TRBV7-9
TGTGCCAGCAGCGGGACTAGCGGGAGAGGAGAGACCCAGTACTTC
CASSGTSGRGETQYF
>TRBD1|few|TRBJ2-7|TRBV20-1
TGCAGTGCTAGAAGGGACAGGGGCTCCTACGAGCAGTACTTC
CSARRDRGSYEQYF
>-|many|TRBJ2-7|TRBV6-1
TGTGCCAGCAGTCCACGAAAGACCTCCACATCCTGGGTTGTCGAGCAGTACTTC
CASSPRKTSTSWVVEQYF
>TRBD1|-|TRBJ2-7|TRBV3-1
TGTGCCAGCAGCCAGGAGACAGGGGGAAGATCCTACGAGCAGTACTTC
CASSQETGGRSYEQYF
>-|many|TRBJ2-7|TRBV29-1
TGCAGCGCGTCCGAGTCCTACGAGCAGTACTTC
CSASESYEQYF
>-|many|TRBJ2-3|TRBV6-5
TGTGCCAGCGGGGAAACAGATACGCAGTATTTT
CASGETDTQYF
>TRBD1|many|TRBJ2-7|TRBV11-2
TGTGCCAGCAGCCTGGGGACAGGGATCCCCTACGAGCAGTACTTC
CASSLGTGIPYEQYF
>-|-|TRBJ1-2|TRBV7-9
TGTGCCAGCACCCTTCTGAGAGACGGCTACACCTTC
CASTLLRDGYTF
>-|many|TRBJ1-1|TRBV25-1
TGTGCCAGCAGTTCCGGGACACCGAACACTGAAGCTTTCTTT
CASSSGTPNTEAFF
>-|-|TRBJ2-5|TRBV6-1
TGTGCCAGCAGTCCGGATTGGCAAGAGACCCAGTACTTC
CASSPDWQETQYF